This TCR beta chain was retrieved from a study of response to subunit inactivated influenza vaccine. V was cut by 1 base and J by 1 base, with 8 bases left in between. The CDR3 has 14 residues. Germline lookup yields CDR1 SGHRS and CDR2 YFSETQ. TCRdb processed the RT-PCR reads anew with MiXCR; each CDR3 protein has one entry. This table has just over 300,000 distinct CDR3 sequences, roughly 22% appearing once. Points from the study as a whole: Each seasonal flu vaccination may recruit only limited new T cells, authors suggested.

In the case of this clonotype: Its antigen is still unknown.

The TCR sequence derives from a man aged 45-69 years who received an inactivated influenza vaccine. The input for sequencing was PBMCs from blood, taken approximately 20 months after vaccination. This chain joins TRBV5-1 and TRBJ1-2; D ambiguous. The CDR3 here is CASSLMGNNYGYTF. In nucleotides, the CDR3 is TGCGCCAGCAGCTTGATGGGGAATAACTATGGCTACACCTTC.